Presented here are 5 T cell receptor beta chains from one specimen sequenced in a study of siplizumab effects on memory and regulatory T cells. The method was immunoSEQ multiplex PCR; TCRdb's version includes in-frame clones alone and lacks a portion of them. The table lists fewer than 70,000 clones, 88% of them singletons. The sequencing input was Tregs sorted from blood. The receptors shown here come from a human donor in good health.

The CDR3 bases are TGTGCCAGCAGTGAAGGGGTGTGGAGCTCCTACGAGCAGTACTTC. This encodes CASSEGVWSSYEQYF. V usage is TRBV6-1 and J usage is TRBJ2-7; D remains unclear. Germline CDR1 is MNHNS and CDR2 is SASEGT. V lost 1 base and J lost 0, with 10 bases in between. The CDR3 covers 15 residues.

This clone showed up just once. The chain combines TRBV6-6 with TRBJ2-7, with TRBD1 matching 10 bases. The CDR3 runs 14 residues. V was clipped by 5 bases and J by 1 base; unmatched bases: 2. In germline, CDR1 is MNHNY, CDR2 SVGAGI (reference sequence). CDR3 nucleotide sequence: TGTGCCAGCAGTAGGACAGGGGGATCCTACGAGCAGTACTTC. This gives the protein CASSRTGGSYEQYF.

CDR3 coding DNA: TGTGCCAGTAGTAGACAGACAGGGGGCGGGTACGAGCAGTACTTC. Encoded protein: CASSRQTGGGYEQYF. This chain joins TRBV19 and TRBJ2-7, with 10 positions matching TRBD1. CDR1 is LNHDA, CDR2 SQIVND, per germline (reference sequence). Trimming at V came to 4 bases and at J to 4 bases, leaving 7 bases not matched to a gene. This CDR3 spans 15 amino acids. The whole variable domain, remainder taken from reference TRBV19 and TRBJ2-7, is DGGITQSPKYLFRKEGQNVTLSCEQNLNHDAMYWYRQDPGQGLRLIYYSQIVNDFQKGDIAEGYSVSREKKESFPLTVTSAQKNPTAFYLCASSRQTGGGYEQYFGPGTRLTVT.

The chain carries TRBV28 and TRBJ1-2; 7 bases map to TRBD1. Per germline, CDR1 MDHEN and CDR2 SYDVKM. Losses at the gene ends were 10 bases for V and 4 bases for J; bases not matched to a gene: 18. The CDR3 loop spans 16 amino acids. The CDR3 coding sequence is TGTGCCACCCGTAGGCCTGGTCAGGGGGGCGGCTATGGCTACACCTTC. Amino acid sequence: CATRRPGQGGGYGYTF.

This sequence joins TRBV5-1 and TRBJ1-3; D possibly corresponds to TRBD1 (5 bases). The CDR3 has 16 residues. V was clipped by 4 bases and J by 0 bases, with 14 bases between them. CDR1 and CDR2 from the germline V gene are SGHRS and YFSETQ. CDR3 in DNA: TGCGCCAGCAGCATCGCAGGGATGAGCTCTGGAAACACCATATATTTT. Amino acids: CASSIAGMSSGNTIYF.